The next 2 T cell receptor beta chains were all read from a single sample in a study of chemoradiotherapy in HPV16-positive cancers (dated 2022 in TCRdb). Libraries were built with the immunoSEQ multiplex PCR assay. The table comes from immuneACCESS by way of TCRdb, which keeps in-frame sequences with V and J called. Part of the clones is missing from these tables; in studies checked, under half for an unresolved V gene and the rest for unknown reasons. The sample has roughly 24,000 clones on record, roughly 92% of them singletons. The ten top clones hold about 17% of the sample. The specimen was blood, collected from a patient who underwent chemoradiotherapy. The receptors come from a human donor with HPV-associated anogenital cancer.

This chain links TRBV11-2 with TRBJ1-1; no clear D. The CDR3 is 13 amino acids. The V and J ends lost 1 base and 0 bases respectively, with 3 bases between them. Germline CDR1 and CDR2: SGHAT and FQNNGV. CDR3 amino acids: CASSLALNTEAFF. In DNA, the CDR3 is TGTGCCAGCAGCTTAGCTCTGAACACTGAAGCTTTCTTT. Together with reference TRBV11-2 and TRBJ1-1, the CDR3 gives the full variable domain: EAGVAQSPRYKIIEKRQSVAFWCNPISGHATLYWYQQILGQGPKLLIQFQNNGVVDDSQLPKDRFSAERLKGVDSTLKIQPAKLEDSAVYLCASSLALNTEAFFGQGTRLTVV.

This chain uses TRBV28 with TRBJ1-2, with 8 bases identical to TRBD1. Germline V lookup: CDR1 MDHEN, CDR2 SYDVKM. The CDR3 loop spans 16 amino acids. The ends lost 6 bases at V and 1 base at J; junction bases unmatched: 10. CDR3 nucleotide sequence: TGTGCCAGCAGACCTCCGACAGGGGCAATTAACTATGGCTACACCTTC. This encodes CASRPPTGAINYGYTF.